This TCR beta chain was profiled in a study of blood T cells in healthy people across ages. Collection of around 10 milliliters of peripheral blood was performed for each donor. RNA extraction gave at least 5.5 micrograms of total RNA per sample. A sample-barcoded 5' primer and a J-beta primer mix were used in a second PCR of roughly 7 to 11 cycles. Tagging of each cDNA molecule was performed by a template-switch adaptor with 12 random nucleotides. TCRdb reprocessed the 5' RACE reads with MiXCR, giving one entry per CDR3 protein. The sample lists 550,000 to 700,000 distinct CDR3 sequences, roughly 28% occurring once. Germline CDR1 and CDR2: SGHTA and FQGTGA. The germline V and J ends were trimmed by 2 bases and 1 base, with 10 bases remaining between them. This CDR3 spans 15 amino acids.

The V call is TRBV7-3, the J call TRBJ2-3; D is unclear. The specimen sequenced was blood. The sequence was obtained from a woman aged 65 to 85 in good health. CDR3 sequence reads: CASSLQPMGTDTQYF. The DNA for the CDR3 is TGTGCCAGCAGCTTACAGCCGATGGGCACAGATACGCAGTATTTT.